The rows below give T cell receptor beta chains drawn from one sample of a study of shared clonotypes between healthy human individuals. Measured with immunoSEQ multiplex PCR; TCRdb has only the in-frame clones, and not every one. The sample includes about half a million clones, 70% to 85% of them seen just once. Sequenced input: PBMCs. The receptors were gathered from a middle-aged woman in good health. Some clones in this sample may be carry-over from other donors' samples. The CDR3 runs from the conserved cysteine through the conserved F or W. The order of the fields is J gene, D gene, clone size, V gene, CDR3 protein, CDR3 DNA. A D gene is named only where the DNA matches it firmly. For some rows the clone size is stated as once, few or many, or as a class when expanded; others skip it.

TRBJ2-2 | . | few | TRBV15 | CATSRDWGVNTGELFF | TGTGCCACCAGCAGAGATTGGGGGGTAAACACCGGGGAGCTGTTTTTT
TRBJ2-1 | . | . | TRBV7-8 | CASSPWGGPTYNEQFF | TGTGCCAGCAGCCCCTGGGGGGGGCCGACCTACAATGAGCAGTTCTTC
TRBJ2-1 | . | . | TRBV7-2 | CASSPERGTPKDNEQFF | TGTGCCAGCAGCCCGGAACGCGGGACACCTAAAGACAATGAGCAGTTCTTC
TRBJ2-5 | . | . | TRBV27 | CASSPGTDQETQYF | TGTGCCAGCAGTCCCGGGACTGACCAAGAGACCCAGTACTTC
TRBJ2-1 | TRBD2 | . | TRBV5-1 | CASSLMGLAGANEQFF | TGCGCCAGCAGCTTGATGGGACTAGCGGGAGCCAATGAGCAGTTCTTC
TRBJ1-2 | TRBD1 | . | TRBV2 | CASSSDRGYGYTF | TGTGCCAGCAGTTCGGACAGGGGCTATGGCTACACCTTC
TRBJ2-7 | TRBD1 | . | TRBV7-2 | CASSSRRDRGLYEQYF | TGTGCCAGCAGCTCACGGAGGGACAGGGGCCTCTACGAGCAGTACTTC
TRBJ1-5 | . | few | TRBV6-5 | CASTNQPQHF | TGTGCCAGTACAAATCAGCCCCAGCATTTT
TRBJ2-1 | TRBD2 | many | TRBV9 | CASSVGAGTYNEQFF | TGTGCCAGCAGCGTAGGAGCGGGGACTTACAATGAGCAGTTCTTC
TRBJ2-1 | . | once | TRBV5-5 | CASSLEPGRQQFF | TGTGCCAGCAGCTTGGAACCAGGACGGCAGCAGTTCTTC
TRBJ2-7 | . | many | TRBV7-6 | CASSLGAGSSYEQYF | TGTGCCAGCAGCTTAGGGGCTGGAAGCTCCTACGAGCAGTACTTC
TRBJ2-7 | . | . | TRBV2 | CASTIDRQPHEQYF | TGTGCCAGCACCATCGATAGACAGCCGCACGAGCAGTACTTC
TRBJ2-3 | TRBD2 | . | TRBV9 | CASGGLAGADTQYF | TGTGCCAGCGGGGGACTAGCGGGGGCAGATACGCAGTATTTT
TRBJ2-6 | TRBD2 | . | TRBV5-8 | CASSFSGSAGANVLTF | TGTGCCAGCAGCTTTAGCGGGAGCGCTGGGGCCAACGTCCTGACTTTC
TRBJ1-4 | . | few | TRBV18 | CASSPGPNPATNEKLFF | TGTGCCAGCTCACCAGGACCGAATCCTGCAACTAATGAAAAACTGTTTTTT